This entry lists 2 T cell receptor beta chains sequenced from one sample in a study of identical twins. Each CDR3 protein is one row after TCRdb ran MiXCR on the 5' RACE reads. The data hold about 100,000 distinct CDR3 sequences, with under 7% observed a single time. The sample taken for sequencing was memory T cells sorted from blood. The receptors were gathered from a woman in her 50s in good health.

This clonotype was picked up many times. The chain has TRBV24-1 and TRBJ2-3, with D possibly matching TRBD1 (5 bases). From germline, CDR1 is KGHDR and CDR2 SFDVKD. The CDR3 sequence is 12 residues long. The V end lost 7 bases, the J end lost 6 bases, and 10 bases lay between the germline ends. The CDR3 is CATRDIVDTQYF. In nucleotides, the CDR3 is TGTGCCACCAGGGACATAGTGGATACGCAGTATTTT.

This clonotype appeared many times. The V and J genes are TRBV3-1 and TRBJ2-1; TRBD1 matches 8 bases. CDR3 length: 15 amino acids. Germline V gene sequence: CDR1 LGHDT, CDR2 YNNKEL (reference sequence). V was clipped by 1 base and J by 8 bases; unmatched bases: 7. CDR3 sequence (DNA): TGTGCCAGCAGCCAAGCGACAGGGGTGAACGATGAGCAGTTCTTC. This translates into CASSQATGVNDEQFF.